These 14 T cell receptor beta chains share one sample of origin, sequenced in a study of blood T cell repertoires in COVID-19. Here immunoSEQ multiplex PCR was the method, and the copy in TCRdb shows in-frame clones only, minus some. Of about 50,000 clones listed, 85% to 95% are singletons. The sample comprised peripheral blood. The receptor source for this set is a woman aged 80 or over with acute or convalescent COVID-19.

The chain recombines TRBV7-9 with TRBJ2-7; unclear D gene. The CDR3 has 11 residues. CDR1 is SEHNR, CDR2 FQNEAQ, per germline (reference sequence). V shed 5 bases and J shed 7 bases, with 9 bases lying between them. The CDR3 region is CASSPLGEQYF. CDR3 nucleotides: TGTGCCAGCAGCCCCCTAGGAGAGCAGTACTTC.

The rearrangement joins TRBV24-1 to TRBJ2-3; 8 bases are a match to TRBD2. The CDR3 is 15 residues long. Germline V CDR1 and CDR2: KGHDR, SFDVKD. V lost 2 bases to trimming and J lost 4 bases; unmatched junction nucleotides: 4. CDR3 sequence: CATSDSGLAADTQYF. The CDR3 DNA follows: TGTGCCACCAGTGATTCCGGACTAGCAGCAGATACGCAGTATTTT.

This sequence joins TRBV12-3 or TRBV12-4 and TRBJ2-7; D remains ambiguous. Trimming shortened V by 6 bases and J by 2 bases, and 11 bases separated the two germline ends. The CDR3 spans 13 residues. CDR3 amino acids: CASSRGSPYEQYF. The DNA of the CDR3 is TGTGCCAGCAGCCGTGGTAGCCCCTACGAGCAGTACTTC.

The rearrangement joins TRBV13 to TRBJ1-1; 7 bases are a match to TRBD1. Germline V gene data show CDR1 as PRHDT and CDR2 as FYEKMQ (reference sequence). The CDR3 totals 14 residues. Trimming took 3 bases from V and 5 from J; bases not matched to a gene: 6. DNA for the CDR3: TGTGCCAGCAGCTTTTCGACAGGGCGGACTGAAGCTTTCTTT. Amino acids: CASSFSTGRTEAFF.

The chain links TRBV18 to TRBJ1-4, with a weak D call TRBD1 (5 bases). Per the germline V gene, CDR1 is KGHSH and CDR2 is LQKENI. Trimming removed 3 bases at V and 3 bases at J, with 11 bases between. CDR3 size: 15 residues. The CDR3 sequence: CASSPSGGSNEKLFF. CDR3 nucleotides: TGTGCCAGCTCACCCTCCGGGGGGTCTAATGAAAAACTGTTTTTT.

The V call is TRBV4-1, the J call TRBJ1-5; D may be TRBD1 (6 bases). V lost 1 base and J 6 bases, leaving 13 bases between the germline ends. Germline assignment: CDR1 MGHRA and CDR2 YSYEKL. This CDR3 spans 15 amino acids. Written as DNA, the CDR3 is TGCGCCAGCAGCCAAGTGGGGCAGGGGATTCAGCCCCAGCATTTT. Residues: CASSQVGQGIQPQHF.

The chain links TRBV19 to TRBJ1-3; D gene unclear. The CDR3 is 11 amino acids. Trimming took 8 bases from V and 2 from J, leaving 4 bases between them. CDR1 is LNHDA, CDR2 SQIVND, per germline (reference sequence). The CDR3: CASSAGNTIYF. The DNA for the CDR3 is TGTGCCAGTTCAGCTGGAAACACCATATATTTT.

The rearrangement links TRBV19 to TRBJ2-2; 9 nucleotides match TRBD2. Trimming cost V 4 bases and J 5 bases; bases outside gene matches: 5. The germline gives CDR1 LNHDA, CDR2 SQIVND (reference sequence). The CDR3 sequence is 15 residues long. DNA for the CDR3: TGTGCCAGTAGTACAGCCAGCGGGAGGACCGGGGAGCTGTTTTTT. It yields the protein CASSTASGRTGELFF.

The chain links TRBV5-4 to TRBJ1-5; a possible D gene is TRBD1 (5 bases). Trimming stripped 4 bases from V and 6 bases from J, with 14 bases between. The CDR3 consists of 14 residues. Germline CDR1 and CDR2: SGHNT and YYREEE (reference sequence). CDR3 DNA sequence: TGTGCCAGCAGCCTATTCGGGGGTCGTCAGCCCCAGCATTTT. Translated, it gives CASSLFGGRQPQHF.

The V gene is TRBV19, the J gene TRBJ2-7; 13 positions agree with TRBD2. Germline loops: CDR1 LNHDA, CDR2 SQIVND (reference sequence). With V trimmed by 5 bases and J by 5 bases, 6 bases remained unmatched. This CDR3 is 15 amino acids long. The DNA for the CDR3 is TGTGCCAGTAGTGGACTAGCGGGAGTTTTGCACGAGCAGTACTTC. Translated: CASSGLAGVLHEQYF.

V usage is TRBV28 and J usage is TRBJ1-4, with TRBD1 matching over 11 bases. The length of the CDR3 is 13 residues. Germline V gene lookup returns CDR1 MDHEN and CDR2 SYDVKM. The V and J ends lost 5 bases and 15 bases, in that order; junction bases with no gene match: 8. This CDR3 is CASSPGTGGIVFF. As DNA, the CDR3 is TGTGCCAGCAGTCCGGGGACAGGGGGTATCGTGTTTTTT.

The J gene is TRBJ1-5, the V gene TRBV10-3, with D possibly matching TRBD1 (6 bases). In germline, CDR1 is ENHRY, CDR2 SYGVKD. The CDR3 runs to 14 residues. V was cut by 6 bases and J by 0 bases, with 9 bases left in between. The CDR3 region has the DNA TGTGCCATCAGAGGGGACACTAGCAATCAGCCCCAGCATTTT. Protein: CAIRGDTSNQPQHF.

The CDR3 DNA follows: TGTGCCAGTAGTCAATCGGGACTAGCGGGTTTGAGCTCCTACAATGAGCAGTTCTTC. Translated: CASSQSGLAGLSSYNEQFF. This sequence joins TRBV19 and TRBJ2-1; 12 nucleotides agree with TRBD2. J gave up 0 bases and V 5 bases, and 11 bases lay outside the gene matches. The CDR3 totals 19 residues. Germline-derived CDR1 and CDR2 are LNHDA and SQIVND (reference sequence).

The V gene is TRBV7-3, the J gene TRBJ1-2; perhaps TRBD1 as D (5 bases). This CDR3 has 13 residues. V gave up 2 bases and J gave up 7 bases, with 11 bases separating them. The germline V gene encodes CDR1 SGHTA and CDR2 FQGTGA. The CDR3 region is CASSLGGAGGYTF. CDR3 bases: TGTGCCAGCAGCTTAGGAGGGGCCGGTGGCTACACCTTC.